The 2 T cell receptor beta chains reported below all come from one sample, sequenced in a study of shared clonotypes between healthy human individuals (dated by TCRdb to 2018 to 2020). The library was prepared using the immunoSEQ multiplex PCR assay. This immuneACCESS table, as held by TCRdb, lists in-frame sequences with V and J called but not all clones. Of the missing ones, under half trace to an unresolved V gene in checked studies; the others have no known cause. The table for this sample lists more than 1 million clones; 70% to 80% of them were counted only once. The top ten constitute about 0.52% of the sample. What was sequenced was memory CD4+ T cells from PBMCs. In the paper's terms, the cell subset or site label means: CD45RA-negative fraction. These receptor sequences come from a man younger than 35 in good health. Some clones in this sample may be carry-over from other donors' samples.

The chain is built from TRBV10-3 and TRBJ2-1, with 10 nucleotides matching TRBD2. Unmatched junction bases numbered 4, after V lost 4 bases and J lost 1 base. The CDR3 is 16 amino acids. Germline V gene data show CDR1 as ENHRY and CDR2 as SYGVKD. In nucleotides, the CDR3 is TGTGCCATCAGTGCCGGACTAGCGGTTTCCTACAATGAGCAGTTCTTC. Its translation: CAISAGLAVSYNEQFF.

The chain recombines TRBV7-3 with TRBJ2-2; the match to TRBD1 covers 10 bases. V shed 3 bases, J shed 4 bases, and the junction held 2 bases outside the gene matches. Germline CDR1 is SGHTA and CDR2 is FQGTGA. The CDR3 loop spans 15 amino acids. The CDR3 coding sequence is TGTGCCAGCAGCTTGACAGGGGGCGCCACCGGGGAGCTGTTTTTT. Residues: CASSLTGGATGELFF.